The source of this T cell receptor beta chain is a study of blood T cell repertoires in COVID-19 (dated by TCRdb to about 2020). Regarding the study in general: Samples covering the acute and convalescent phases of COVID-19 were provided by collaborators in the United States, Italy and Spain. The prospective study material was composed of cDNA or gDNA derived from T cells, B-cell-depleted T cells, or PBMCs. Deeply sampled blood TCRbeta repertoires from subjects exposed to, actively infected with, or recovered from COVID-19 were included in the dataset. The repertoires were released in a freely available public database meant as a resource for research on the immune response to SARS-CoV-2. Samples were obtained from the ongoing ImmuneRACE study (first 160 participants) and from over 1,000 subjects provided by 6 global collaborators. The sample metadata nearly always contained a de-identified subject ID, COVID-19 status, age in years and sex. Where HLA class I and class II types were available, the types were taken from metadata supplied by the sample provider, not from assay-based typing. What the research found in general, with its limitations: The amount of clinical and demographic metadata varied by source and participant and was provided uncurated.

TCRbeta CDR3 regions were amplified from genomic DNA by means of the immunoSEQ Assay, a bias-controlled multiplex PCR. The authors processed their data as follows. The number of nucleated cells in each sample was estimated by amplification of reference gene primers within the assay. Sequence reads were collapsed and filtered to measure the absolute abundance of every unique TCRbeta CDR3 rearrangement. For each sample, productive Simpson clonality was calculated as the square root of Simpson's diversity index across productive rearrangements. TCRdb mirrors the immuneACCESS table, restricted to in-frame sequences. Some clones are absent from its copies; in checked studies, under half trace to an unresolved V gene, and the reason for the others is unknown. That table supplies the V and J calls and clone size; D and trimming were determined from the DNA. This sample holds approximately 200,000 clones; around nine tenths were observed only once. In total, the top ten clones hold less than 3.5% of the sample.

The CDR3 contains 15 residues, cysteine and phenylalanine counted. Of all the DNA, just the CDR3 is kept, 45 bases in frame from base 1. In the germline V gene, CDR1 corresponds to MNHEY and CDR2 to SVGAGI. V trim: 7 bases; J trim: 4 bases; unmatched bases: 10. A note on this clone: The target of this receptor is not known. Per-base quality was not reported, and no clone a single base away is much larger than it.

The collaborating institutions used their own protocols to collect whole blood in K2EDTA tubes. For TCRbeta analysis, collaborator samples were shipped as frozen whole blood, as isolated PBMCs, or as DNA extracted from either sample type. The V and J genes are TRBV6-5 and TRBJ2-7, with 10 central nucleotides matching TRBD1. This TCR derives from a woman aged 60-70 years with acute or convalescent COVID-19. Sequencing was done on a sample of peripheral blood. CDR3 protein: CASTSSGTGVYEQYF. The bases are TGTGCCAGCACCTCTTCCGGGACAGGGGTGTACGAGCAGTACTTC.